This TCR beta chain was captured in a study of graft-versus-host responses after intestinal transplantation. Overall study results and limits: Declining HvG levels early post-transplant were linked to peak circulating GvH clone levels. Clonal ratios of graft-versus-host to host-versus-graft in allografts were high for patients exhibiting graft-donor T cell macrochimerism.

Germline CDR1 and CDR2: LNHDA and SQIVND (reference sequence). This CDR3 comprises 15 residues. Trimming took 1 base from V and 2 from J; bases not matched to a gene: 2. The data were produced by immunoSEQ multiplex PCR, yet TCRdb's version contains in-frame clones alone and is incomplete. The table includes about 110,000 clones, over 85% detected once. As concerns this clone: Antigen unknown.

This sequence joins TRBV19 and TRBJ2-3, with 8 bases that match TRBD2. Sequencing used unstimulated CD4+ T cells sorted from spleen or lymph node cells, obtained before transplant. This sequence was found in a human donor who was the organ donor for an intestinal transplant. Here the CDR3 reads CASSIAGGSTDTQYF. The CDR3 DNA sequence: TGTGCCAGTAGTATAGCGGGAGGGTCCACAGATACGCAGTATTTT.